This TCR beta chain was captured in a study of blood T cell repertoires in COVID-19. TCRdb keeps only in-frame clones here, not all; method: immunoSEQ multiplex PCR. This sample yields 130,000 to 150,000 clones, of which 85% to 90% are seen a single time; about 11% belongs to the top ten. From germline, CDR1 is SGHNT and CDR2 YYREEE (reference sequence). The ends were cut back, 3 bases at V and 5 bases at J, with 8 bases in the middle. This CDR3 comprises 12 residues. This receptor was taken from a man aged 55-75 years who had recovered from COVID-19. V and J are TRBV5-4 and TRBJ2-5; D remains ambiguous. Sequences were obtained from PBMCs or T cells enriched from blood (not recorded which). The DNA for the CDR3 is TGTGCCAGCAGCTCCCCTCGTGAGACCCAGTACTTC. Protein product: CASSSPRETQYF.